The T cell receptor beta chain described here comes from a study of blood T cell repertoires in COVID-19. This CDR3 spans 15 amino acids. Germline CDR1 SGHRS, CDR2 YFSETQ. Trimming took off 2 bases at V and 6 bases at J, with 15 bases between the two ends. Source study methods: Amplification from reference gene primers served as the basis for estimated nucleated cell counts. Assay used: immunoSEQ multiplex PCR; TCRdb lists only in-frame clones, some missing. V, J and clone size are those of that table, while D and trimming were read from the DNA. The sample contains 100,000 or so clones, about 76% of which appear only once.

J is TRBJ1-5 and V is TRBV5-1; maybe TRBD1 (6 bases). What was sequenced was peripheral blood. This TCR derives from a woman aged 70-85 years with acute or convalescent COVID-19. The CDR3 reads CASSLPGGASQPQHF. In DNA form, the CDR3 reads TGCGCCAGCAGCTTACCGGGGGGGGCAAGTCAGCCCCAGCATTTT.